Shown below are 7 T cell receptor beta chains from a single sample sequenced in a study of human T cells and chemical hapten exposure. MiXCR, run by TCRdb on the RACE reads, gives a single entry per CDR3 protein. The table has about 68,000 distinct CDR3 sequences, approximately 11% seen once. Described time point: pre-sensitization, week 0. Described treatment: therapeutic diphenylcyclopropenone sensitization with weekly scalp DPC. Here the sequenced sample was whole blood, taken in connection with sensitization to the hapten diphenylcyclopropenone (DPC). Source of these receptors: a woman between 45 and 65 years old with alopecia areata. Some clones in this sample may be carry-over from other donors' samples.

This clonotype was seen ten or more times. The V call is TRBV7-8, the J call TRBJ2-1; 9 bases are shared with TRBD2. After removal of 4 bases from V and 2 bases from J, the junction contained 15 bases not matched to a gene. The germline CDR1 and CDR2 sequences are SGHVS and FQNEAQ. The CDR3 contains 19 residues. CDR3 sequence: CASSSNSGTSLKTYNEQFF. CDR3 nucleotides: TGTGCCAGCAGCTCTAATTCCGGGACTAGCCTGAAAACCTACAATGAGCAGTTCTTC.

This clonotype was seen a few times. The V and J genes are TRBV28 and TRBJ2-7; tentative D call: TRBD1 (6 bases). CDR3 size: 15 residues. Germline values: CDR1 MDHEN, CDR2 SYDVKM. V shed 1 base and J shed 3 bases, with 13 bases lying between them. The CDR3 protein is CASSLFPPTGYEQYF. The CDR3 bases are TGTGCCAGCAGTTTATTCCCCCCGACAGGCTACGAGCAGTACTTC.

The chain combines TRBV6-1 with TRBJ2-6; D gene unclear. V shed 7 bases and J shed 4 bases, with 14 bases lying between them. The CDR3 runs to 15 residues. Per the germline V gene, CDR1 is MNHNS and CDR2 is SASEGT. The DNA for the CDR3 is TGTGCCAGCACACCCCCCGGGTCCGGGGCCAACGTCCTGACTTTC. Protein sequence: CASTPPGSGANVLTF.

The chain joins TRBV27 to TRBJ2-4, with 10 bases fitting TRBD1. Trimming at V came to 4 bases and at J to 6 bases, leaving 6 bases not matched to a gene. Germline-derived CDR1 and CDR2 are MNHEY and SMNVEV (reference sequence). There are 15 residues in the CDR3. The DNA of the CDR3 is TGTGCCAGCAGTTACAGCCGGGACAGGGGAAACATTCAGTACTTC. Translated: CASSYSRDRGNIQYF.

Here the CDR3 DNA reads TGTGCCAGCAGCACCGACAGGGGCTCCTACGAGCAGTACTTC. The encoded protein is CASSTDRGSYEQYF. V and J are TRBV7-9 and TRBJ2-7; 8 bases agree with TRBD1. V was clipped by 5 bases and J by 0 bases; unmatched bases: 3. This CDR3 spans 14 amino acids. Germline V gene lookup returns CDR1 SEHNR and CDR2 FQNEAQ (reference sequence).

This clonotype was observed many times. The chain joins TRBV4-3 to TRBJ1-1, with 9 positions matching TRBD1. The ends lost 5 bases at V and 5 bases at J; junction bases unmatched: 12. The CDR3 has 16 amino acids. From germline, CDR1 is LGHNA and CDR2 YSLEER. CDR3 nucleotides: TGCGCCAGCAGCACCCAATACGGGACAGGGAGGACTGAAGCTTTCTTT. Translation gives CASSTQYGTGRTEAFF.

The J gene is TRBJ1-1, the V gene TRBV20-1; 7 nucleotides match TRBD1. This CDR3 is built from 15 residues. CDR1 and CDR2 from the germline V gene are DFQATT and SNEGSKA (reference sequence). The J segment lost 4 bases and the V segment lost 6 bases, leaving 14 bases of the junction unmatched. CDR3 coding DNA: TGCAGTGCAAACCCCACAGGGGCGGCGCGCACTGAAGCTTTCTTT. This translates into CSANPTGAARTEAFF.